This T cell receptor (beta chain) derives from a study of blood T cell repertoires in COVID-19. About the research overall: Researchers got acute and convalescent COVID-19 samples from the United States, Italy and Spain.

The germline V and J ends were trimmed by 9 bases and 5 bases, with 13 bases remaining between them. Looked up from germline, CDR1 is LNHDA and CDR2 is SQIVND (reference sequence). This CDR3 spans 12 amino acids. Original data processing: Amplified reference gene primers provided the basis for estimating nucleated cell counts. TCRdb's table, derived via immunoSEQ multiplex PCR, lists solely in-frame clones and lacks some. That table supplies the V and J calls and clone size; D and trimming were determined from the DNA. The sample has about 240,000 clones, approximately 80% seen once; the top ten hold 9.6%.

The sequence came from a woman of 80 years or more with acute or convalescent COVID-19. The sequenced sample was peripheral blood. This chain uses TRBV19 with TRBJ2-5; maybe TRBD2 (7 bases). CDR3 loop: CASRGAQETQYF. In DNA form, the CDR3 reads TGTGCCAGCCGGGGGGCCCAGGAGACCCAGTACTTC.